This is a list of T cell receptor beta chains from one sample in a study of T cell responses to AZD1222 COVID-19 vaccine. Measured with immunoSEQ multiplex PCR; TCRdb has only the in-frame clones, and not every one. The table lists 110,000 to 150,000 clones, roughly 91% of them singletons. The starting material was peripheral blood, obtained on day 0 of AZD1222 vaccination. The receptors were sampled from an adult in good health. CDR3s include the opening cysteine and the closing phenylalanine or tryptophan. D genes are given only for firm matches. Clone sizes are given selectively: once, few, many, or a class where the clone is expanded.

d_call: TRBD2; v_call: TRBV7-9; clone_size: .; j_call: TRBJ2-1; cdr3_nt: TGTGCCAGCACGTTAGCGGGGGGCCTAAATGAGCAGTTCTTC; cdr3_aa: CASTLAGGLNEQFF
d_call: TRBD1; v_call: TRBV19; clone_size: .; j_call: TRBJ2-2; cdr3_nt: TGTGCCAGTAGTTTGACCCAAGGGGGCGCGGGGGAGCTGTTTTTT; cdr3_aa: CASSLTQGGAGELFF
d_call: .; v_call: TRBV30; clone_size: .; j_call: TRBJ1-5; cdr3_nt: TGTGCCTGGAGCAACGGTGAGGCCTGGGGTAATCAGCCCCAGCATTTT; cdr3_aa: CAWSNGEAWGNQPQHF
d_call: .; v_call: TRBV5-4; clone_size: .; j_call: TRBJ2-1; cdr3_nt: TGTGCCAGCAGCTTTCAGGGGGGCGGTGAGCAGTTCTTC; cdr3_aa: CASSFQGGGEQFF
d_call: .; v_call: TRBV27; clone_size: .; j_call: TRBJ2-7; cdr3_nt: TGTGCCAGCAGTTTATCCCGCCGGTACGAGCAGTACTTC; cdr3_aa: CASSLSRRYEQYF
d_call: TRBD2; v_call: TRBV12-3/TRBV12-4; clone_size: .; j_call: TRBJ2-3; cdr3_nt: TGTGCCAGCACTCGGGAGGCAGATACGCAGTATTTT; cdr3_aa: CASTREADTQYF
d_call: .; v_call: TRBV6-6; clone_size: once; j_call: TRBJ2-7; cdr3_nt: TGTGCCAGCAGTTACTTCCGGATCAACCACTCCTACGAGCAGTACTTC; cdr3_aa: CASSYFRINHSYEQYF
d_call: .; v_call: TRBV28; clone_size: once; j_call: TRBJ1-2; cdr3_nt: TGTGCCAGCAGTTTTCCGCAGGGAGGTACCTATGGCTACACCTTC; cdr3_aa: CASSFPQGGTYGYTF
d_call: TRBD2; v_call: TRBV7-2; clone_size: .; j_call: TRBJ2-1; cdr3_nt: TGTGCCAGCAGCTCCGGCCTTAGCGGGGGTTACAATGAGCAGTTCTTC; cdr3_aa: CASSSGLSGGYNEQFF
d_call: .; v_call: TRBV7-2; clone_size: .; j_call: TRBJ1-1; cdr3_nt: TGTGCCAGCAGCCCGAGGGGAATGAACACTGAAGCTTTCTTT; cdr3_aa: CASSPRGMNTEAFF
d_call: .; v_call: TRBV21-1; clone_size: few; j_call: TRBJ1-5; cdr3_nt: TGTGCCAGCAGCAACTACAGGGGTCAGCCCCAGCATTTT; cdr3_aa: CASSNYRGQPQHF
d_call: .; v_call: TRBV7-9; clone_size: .; j_call: TRBJ1-3; cdr3_nt: TGTGCCAGCAGCTTACATAGGACAGATACCTCTGGAAACACCATATATTTT; cdr3_aa: CASSLHRTDTSGNTIYF
d_call: TRBD1; v_call: TRBV11-3; clone_size: .; j_call: TRBJ2-7; cdr3_nt: TGTGCCAGCAGCACGACAGGGGAGTACGAGCAGTACTTC; cdr3_aa: CASSTTGEYEQYF
d_call: .; v_call: TRBV5-1; clone_size: .; j_call: TRBJ1-1; cdr3_nt: TGCGCCAGCAGCCAGCGCGGCAGAGCCGCGGTCGCTGAAGCTTTCTTT; cdr3_aa: CASSQRGRAAVAEAFF
d_call: .; v_call: TRBV5-4; clone_size: .; j_call: TRBJ1-1; cdr3_nt: TGTGCCAGCAGCCCCGCCCCGGGGGCGGGCACTGAAGCTTTCTTT; cdr3_aa: CASSPAPGAGTEAFF
d_call: .; v_call: TRBV7-6; clone_size: .; j_call: TRBJ2-1; cdr3_nt: TGTGCCAGCAGCTTGGGGACCCTCACCTCCTACAATGAGCAGTTCTTC; cdr3_aa: CASSLGTLTSYNEQFF
d_call: TRBD1; v_call: TRBV9; clone_size: .; j_call: TRBJ1-2; cdr3_nt: TGTGCCAGCAGCGACCTGGGACAGTCTAACTATGGCTACACCTTC; cdr3_aa: CASSDLGQSNYGYTF
d_call: TRBD2; v_call: TRBV4-2; clone_size: .; j_call: TRBJ2-5; cdr3_nt: TGTGCCAGCAGCACTCGGGGGGGCCGGGAGACCCAGTACTTC; cdr3_aa: CASSTRGGRETQYF
d_call: .; v_call: TRBV28; clone_size: .; j_call: TRBJ1-1; cdr3_nt: TGTGCCAGCAGAACCGGACGGCGGACTGAAGCTTTCTTT; cdr3_aa: CASRTGRRTEAFF
d_call: TRBD2; v_call: TRBV30; clone_size: .; j_call: TRBJ2-1; cdr3_nt: TGTGCCTGGAGTTGGGCGGGGGGGTTCTCCTACAATGAGCAGTTCTTC; cdr3_aa: CAWSWAGGFSYNEQFF
d_call: .; v_call: TRBV6-1; clone_size: .; j_call: TRBJ2-5; cdr3_nt: TGTGCCAGCAGTGAGAACGGGGGGCAGGGGGAGACCCAGTACTTC; cdr3_aa: CASSENGGQGETQYF
d_call: .; v_call: TRBV3-1/TRBV3-2; clone_size: .; j_call: TRBJ2-7; cdr3_nt: TGTGCCAGCAGCCAGAAGGCGGATTTTTACGAGCAGTACTTC; cdr3_aa: CASSQKADFYEQYF
d_call: .; v_call: TRBV19; clone_size: once; j_call: TRBJ1-1; cdr3_nt: TGTGCCAGTAGTATAAACGAGAACACTGAAGCTTTCTTT; cdr3_aa: CASSINENTEAFF
d_call: .; v_call: TRBV6-1; clone_size: .; j_call: TRBJ1-1; cdr3_nt: TGTGCCAGCAGTTCCCACAGGCTAGCAGCTTTCTTT; cdr3_aa: CASSSHRLAAFF
d_call: TRBD2; v_call: TRBV7-9; clone_size: .; j_call: TRBJ2-2; cdr3_nt: TGTGCCAGCACCGACCGGACTAGCGGGGCCGGGGAGCTGTTTTTT; cdr3_aa: CASTDRTSGAGELFF
d_call: .; v_call: TRBV7-2; clone_size: .; j_call: TRBJ1-1; cdr3_nt: TGTGCCAGCAGCTTAGATGTGTCGGCAACTGAAGCTTTCTTT; cdr3_aa: CASSLDVSATEAFF
d_call: .; v_call: TRBV7-9; clone_size: .; j_call: TRBJ1-1; cdr3_nt: TGTGCCAGCAGCTACCCAACACAGGGATACACTGAAGCTTTCTTT; cdr3_aa: CASSYPTQGYTEAFF
d_call: .; v_call: TRBV5-5; clone_size: .; j_call: TRBJ2-3; cdr3_nt: TGTGCCAGCAGCTTGGGGGGGCTCGACACAGATACGCAGTATTTT; cdr3_aa: CASSLGGLDTDTQYF
d_call: TRBD1; v_call: TRBV5-4; clone_size: .; j_call: TRBJ1-2; cdr3_nt: TGTGCCAGCAGCTCGGGACAGGGGTGGTATGGCTACACCTTC; cdr3_aa: CASSSGQGWYGYTF
d_call: TRBD1; v_call: TRBV3-1/TRBV3-2; clone_size: .; j_call: TRBJ1-2; cdr3_nt: TGTGCCAGCAGCCAAGTTCAGGGGGCGGACTATGGCTACACCTTC; cdr3_aa: CASSQVQGADYGYTF
d_call: .; v_call: TRBV20-1; clone_size: once; j_call: TRBJ1-1; cdr3_nt: TGCAGTGCCCCAAGTCTTTATGCTTTCTTT; cdr3_aa: CSAPSLYAFF
d_call: .; v_call: TRBV7-8; clone_size: .; j_call: TRBJ1-1; cdr3_nt: TGTGCCAGCAGCTTAGCGCAGGGTGGTAACACTGAAGCTTTCTTT; cdr3_aa: CASSLAQGGNTEAFF
d_call: .; v_call: TRBV11-3; clone_size: .; j_call: TRBJ2-5; cdr3_nt: TGTGCCAGCAGCCGGAGTGGGGCTGTTAGAGAGACCCAGTACTTC; cdr3_aa: CASSRSGAVRETQYF
d_call: TRBD2; v_call: TRBV9; clone_size: .; j_call: TRBJ2-3; cdr3_nt: TGTGCCAGCAGCGTAGTAGGCGGGGGGCCCACAGATACGCAGTATTTT; cdr3_aa: CASSVVGGGPTDTQYF
d_call: .; v_call: TRBV10-3; clone_size: .; j_call: TRBJ1-1; cdr3_nt: TGTGCCATCAGGGTGACAACCATCACTGAAGCTTTCTTT; cdr3_aa: CAIRVTTITEAFF
d_call: .; v_call: TRBV5-8; clone_size: .; j_call: TRBJ1-1; cdr3_nt: TGTGCCAGCAGCTTGGTTGGCTTTTTT; cdr3_aa: CASSLVGFF
d_call: TRBD1; v_call: TRBV7-9; clone_size: .; j_call: TRBJ1-2; cdr3_nt: TGTGCCAGCAGCTTAGGGCTGGGACAGTCCCCACGAAGCTACACCTTC; cdr3_aa: CASSLGLGQSPRSYTF
d_call: .; v_call: TRBV4-1; clone_size: once; j_call: TRBJ2-7; cdr3_nt: TGCGCCAGCAGCCAAGTGTTCTCCTACGAGCAGTACTTC; cdr3_aa: CASSQVFSYEQYF
d_call: .; v_call: TRBV3-1/TRBV3-2; clone_size: .; j_call: TRBJ1-3; cdr3_nt: TGTGCCAGCAGCCAAGGGGGAGGGGCTGGAAACACCATATATTTT; cdr3_aa: CASSQGGGAGNTIYF
d_call: .; v_call: TRBV2; clone_size: .; j_call: TRBJ2-7; cdr3_nt: TGTGCCAGCAGTGAATTGGCGGGTGGGAACTACGAGCAGTACTTC; cdr3_aa: CASSELAGGNYEQYF
d_call: .; v_call: TRBV12-3/TRBV12-4; clone_size: .; j_call: TRBJ1-2; cdr3_nt: TGTGCCAGCAGTTTAGGCAACAACTATGGCTACACCTTC; cdr3_aa: CASSLGNNYGYTF
d_call: .; v_call: TRBV10-3; clone_size: .; j_call: TRBJ2-1; cdr3_nt: TGTGCCATCAGTGAGTCGTACTACAACAATGAGCAGTTCTTC; cdr3_aa: CAISESYYNNEQFF
d_call: .; v_call: TRBV4-1; clone_size: .; j_call: TRBJ1-2; cdr3_nt: TGCGCCAGCAGCCACCAAGAGGGGCGCTCCAGTGGCTACACCTTC; cdr3_aa: CASSHQEGRSSGYTF
d_call: .; v_call: TRBV5-6; clone_size: .; j_call: TRBJ1-1; cdr3_nt: TGTGCCAGCAGCACCGGACCCCGGTCATGGACTGAAGCTTTCTTT; cdr3_aa: CASSTGPRSWTEAFF
d_call: .; v_call: TRBV5-1; clone_size: .; j_call: TRBJ2-7; cdr3_nt: TGCGCCAGCAGCTTGGGACTTGGGACATTATACGACGAGCAGTACTTC; cdr3_aa: CASSLGLGTLYDEQYF
d_call: .; v_call: TRBV5-1; clone_size: .; j_call: TRBJ2-2; cdr3_nt: TGCGCCAGCGGAATACCCACCGGGGAGCTGTTTTTT; cdr3_aa: CASGIPTGELFF
d_call: .; v_call: TRBV6-5; clone_size: .; j_call: TRBJ2-7; cdr3_nt: TGTGCCAGCAAGTCATGGTCGTCCGAGCAGTACTTC; cdr3_aa: CASKSWSSEQYF
d_call: TRBD2; v_call: TRBV3-1/TRBV3-2; clone_size: .; j_call: TRBJ2-5; cdr3_nt: TGTGCCAGCAGCCCTGGGACTAGCGGGGGGTACCAAGAGACCCAGTACTTC; cdr3_aa: CASSPGTSGGYQETQYF
d_call: .; v_call: TRBV2; clone_size: .; j_call: TRBJ2-5; cdr3_nt: TGTGCCAGCAATCTGGGGGAGACCCAGTACTTC; cdr3_aa: CASNLGETQYF
d_call: TRBD2; v_call: TRBV5-5; clone_size: .; j_call: TRBJ2-7; cdr3_nt: TGTGCCAGCAGGAAAGCGGGGGGCCCTTTCGAGCAGTACTTC; cdr3_aa: CASRKAGGPFEQYF
d_call: .; v_call: TRBV28; clone_size: .; j_call: TRBJ1-2; cdr3_nt: TGTGCCAGCAGCCCCATGACTTCCTATGGCTACACCTTC; cdr3_aa: CASSPMTSYGYTF
d_call: .; v_call: TRBV3-1/TRBV3-2; clone_size: .; j_call: TRBJ2-1; cdr3_nt: TGTGCCAGCAGCCAAGATCTTGGGAGCTCCTACAATGAGCAGTTCTTC; cdr3_aa: CASSQDLGSSYNEQFF
d_call: TRBD1; v_call: TRBV11-2; clone_size: .; j_call: TRBJ1-1; cdr3_nt: TGTGCCAGCAGCTTAGGACGACGTCCCGGGACAGGGGCCACTGAAGCTTTCTTT; cdr3_aa: CASSLGRRPGTGATEAFF
d_call: .; v_call: TRBV18; clone_size: .; j_call: TRBJ2-5; cdr3_nt: TGTGCCAGCTCGCCAGTTGAAGAGACCCAGTACTTC; cdr3_aa: CASSPVEETQYF
d_call: .; v_call: TRBV7-3; clone_size: .; j_call: TRBJ2-3; cdr3_nt: TGTGCCAGCAGCTCGTACATATCCGATACGCAGTATTTT; cdr3_aa: CASSSYISDTQYF